This T cell receptor (beta chain) appears in the sequencing data of a study of metastatic and nonmetastatic thyroid tumors. Study context: Repertoires from malignant and benign thyroid patients were compared across blood and tumor or nodule tissue.

TCRdb recomputed clones from the PCR reads via MiXCR. This table has about 70,000 clones, less than 20% appearing once. Patients underwent thyroid surgery, and none had received any treatment before it. This clone was seen ten or more times. Antigen: not known. Findings and limits, study-wide: In both blood and tumor samples, TCR beta diversity was reported significantly higher for malignant than benign nodules.

Germline trimming cut 4 bases from V and 7 bases from J; bases unmatched to any gene: 9. CDR3 length: 15 residues. Per germline, CDR1 LGHNA and CDR2 YNFKEQ. The chain is built from TRBV4-2 and TRBJ2-2; TRBD2 agrees at 7 bases. This receptor was obtained from a female donor with papillary thyroid cancer or a benign thyroid nodule (not recorded which). Some clones in this sample may be carry-over from other donors' samples. Sequences were obtained from blood. The CDR3 protein is CASSRGGRGGGELFF. The CDR3, as DNA: TGTGCCAGCAGCCGGGGCGGGAGAGGCGGCGGGGAGCTGTTTTTT.